The entry that follows covers one TCR beta chain sequence. Its antigen is unknown. No qualities accompany the bases; no much larger clone lies one base away. This entry is derived from a study of blood T cells in healthy people across ages (dated by TCRdb to the mid-2010s). Regarding the research as a whole: Template switching captured roughly one uniquely barcoded TCR beta cDNA molecule per two T cells in model experiments. The study measured age-related changes in TCR beta repertoire diversity using deep sequencing normalized with unique cDNA molecular identifiers. The donors were divided into four age groups: young (average roughly 15 years), middle-aged (approximately 42), aged (about 60) and long-lived (about 90). To avoid experimental bias, donors of different ages were spread randomly across the sequencing lanes. Using the same blood draw, the study looked at two additional independent replicas of 1 million unique cDNA reads for two donors, one aged 18 to 29 and the other aged 80 or older. What the work shows at the level of the full study, not this receptor alone: Compared with the aged group, the long-lived group had more naive CD4+ T cells, fewer expanded clones and increased TCR diversity, a pattern suggesting age selection. As age increased, observed TCR beta diversity per million T cells dropped in a roughly linear way, and a significant reduction was already evident by age around 41. Observed TCR beta diversity correlated strongly with the percentage of naive T cells measured by flow cytometry. Conclusive comparison of naive and antigen-experienced compartments was prevented by the profiling of bulk unsorted PBMCs. Estimates of total diversity based on one million sequenced T cells were considered lower bounds and underestimates. Because the CMV infection status of the donors was unknown, age-related changes in expanded clonotypes may potentially have been confounded.

CDR1 and CDR2 (MNHEY, SVGAGI) derive from the germline V gene. Including the terminal cysteine and phenylalanine, the CDR3 comprises 17 residues. The CDR3 DNA has 51 bases and is translated from base 1. The V end gives up 3 bases and the J end 7 bases, leaving 11 bases in the junction not matched to a gene. Donors were 40 or so systemically healthy Caucasian individuals from Russia aged roughly 6 to 95 years. Around 10 milliliters of peripheral blood were drawn from each donor into EDTA-treated Vacutainer tubes. Ficoll-Paque density-gradient centrifugation was used to isolate PBMCs, with at least 6.5 million per sample. Total RNA was extracted from PBMCs with Trizol reagent, with at least 6 micrograms obtained per sample. For every donor, flow cytometry on a PBMC aliquot measured the percentage of naive CD45RAhigh/CD27high T cells. The method was 5' RACE. The reads were generated on an Illumina HiSeq 2500. The second PCR ran for about 6 to 11 cycles and used a J-beta primer mix along with a sample-barcoded 5' primer. Each TCR beta cDNA molecule received a unique molecular identifier from a template-switch 5' adaptor carrying 12 random nucleotides. Each sample yielded at least 2.5 million CDR3-containing paired-end reads. First-strand cDNA synthesis was performed from all RNA using the Mint cDNA synthesis kit, with priming by a TRBC-specific oligonucleotide. All cDNA was treated with uracil-DNA glycosylase and then went through a first 18-cycle PCR with the universal primers M1SS and BC2_uni_R. Per the authors' processing: For normalization, 1 million high-quality reads, each with a distinct molecular identifier, were randomly selected from each sample. Reads sharing molecular identifiers were discarded rather than binned into consensus sequences. CDR3 identification, clonotype clustering and error correction used MiTCR with a Q25 quality threshold and the strictest error-elimination algorithm. A nonparametric unseen species model with Euler transformation was used to estimate lower-bound total TCR beta diversity. TCRdb trimmed the raw reads at Q25, called clones with MiXCR and kept productive beta chains. CDR3 protein duplicates are merged, each entry listing the most common genes and DNA. The V and J calls and clone size come from TCRdb's table, not from the authors' own analysis. The sample table records about 1.8 million distinct CDR3 sequences; approximately 50% of these occur just once. The top ten constitute 2% to 2.5% of the sample.

Sequencing was carried out using blood. The chain is encoded by TRBV6-5 joined to TRBJ2-2, with 10 middle bases fitting TRBD1. The receptor comes from a woman aged 40 to 49 in good health. The DNA sequence is as follows: TGTGCCAGCAGTTATCTTGGGACAGGGGCTGTAAACGGGGAGCTGTTTTTT. This codes for CASSYLGTGAVNGELFF.